The clone carrying this T cell receptor beta chain occurred many times. The data derive from a study of T cells in Graves' hyperthyroidism and ophthalmopathy. This CDR3 contains 13 residues. V was pared by 6 bases and J by 1 base, with 12 bases between. Germline V gene lookup returns CDR1 DFQATT and CDR2 SNEGSKA (reference sequence). TCR beta CDR3 regions were amplified from RNA. During a first-round RT-PCR of the TCR CDR3, the HTBI primer set was used. TCRdb reprocessed the multiplex PCR reads with MiXCR, giving one entry per CDR3 protein. The sample holds around 690,000 distinct CDR3 sequences, 15% to 20% seen once. PBMCs were obtained from approximately 10 ml fresh peripheral blood.

V usage is TRBV20-1 and J usage is TRBJ1-1, with D uncertain. The receptor was derived from a man between 50 and 59 years old with Graves' hyperthyroidism. Sequenced sample: blood. As DNA, the CDR3 is TGCAGTGCCCCCTTGGGGTCGAACACTGAAGCTTTCTTT. This translates into CSAPLGSNTEAFF.